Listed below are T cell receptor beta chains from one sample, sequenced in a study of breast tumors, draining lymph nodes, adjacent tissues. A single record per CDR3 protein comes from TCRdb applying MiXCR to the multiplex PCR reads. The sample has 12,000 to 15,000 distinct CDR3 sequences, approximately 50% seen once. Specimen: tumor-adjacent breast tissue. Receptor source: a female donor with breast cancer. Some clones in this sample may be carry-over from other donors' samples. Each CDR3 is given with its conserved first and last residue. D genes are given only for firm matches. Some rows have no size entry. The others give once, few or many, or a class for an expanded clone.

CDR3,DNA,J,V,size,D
CASSITGIPNEQFF,TGTGCCAGCAGTATTACAGGGATTCCCAATGAGCAGTTCTTC,TRBJ2-1,TRBV25-1,once,NA
CASSPSRFNYGYTF,TGTGCCAGCAGCCCGTCCAGGTTTAACTATGGCTACACCTTC,TRBJ1-2,TRBV5-6,NA,NA
CASRGHSGGDRETQYF,TGTGCCAGCAGGGGACATAGCGGGGGGGACCGGGAGACCCAGTACTTC,TRBJ2-5,TRBV6-4,NA,TRBD2
CASSPPGVPSGNTIYF,TGTGCCAGCAGCCCCCCAGGGGTGCCCTCTGGAAACACCATATATTTT,TRBJ1-3,TRBV7-2,medium-sized,NA
CAWSYGGTGNTIYF,TGTGCCTGGAGTTACGGGGGGACTGGAAACACCATATATTTT,TRBJ1-3,TRBV30,NA,NA
CASSVDGGCLSGSTF,TGTGCCAGCAGCGTAGACGGGGGGTGCCTATCTGGCTCTACCTTC,TRBJ1-2,TRBV9,NA,NA
CASTVTGGKTIYF,TGTGCCAGCACAGTCACGGGCGGAAAAACCATATATTTT,TRBJ1-3,TRBV2,NA,NA
CSARGQNPYEQYF,TGCAGTGCTAGAGGACAGAACCCCTACGAGCAGTACTTC,TRBJ2-7,TRBV20-1,medium-sized,NA
CSARAGGSREQYF,TGCAGTGCTCGCGCCGGGGGTTCGCGCGAGCAGTACTTC,TRBJ2-7,TRBV20-1,NA,NA
CASSEDGSNTGELFF,TGTGCCAGCAGTGAAGACGGGTCAAACACCGGGGAGCTGTTTTTT,TRBJ2-2,TRBV2,many,NA
CTSSYSETPLRERYF,TGTACCAGCAGTTATTCCGAGACACCGCTACGCGAGCGGTACTTC,TRBJ2-7,TRBV6-5,NA,NA
CASSYSGSYNSPLHF,TGTGCCAGCAGTTACTCCGGAAGCTATAATTCACCCCTCCACTTT,TRBJ1-6,TRBV6-5,NA,NA
CSAILWESSTDTQYF,TGCAGTGCTATTCTTTGGGAATCTAGCACAGATACGCAGTATTTT,TRBJ2-3,TRBV20-1,NA,NA
CASSDGQGNYGYTF,TGTGCCAGCAGTGACGGACAGGGAAACTATGGCTACACCTTC,TRBJ1-2,TRBV25-1,NA,TRBD1
CASSLGQGVSSGANVLTF,TGTGCCAGCAGTTTAGGACAGGGAGTTTCTTCTGGGGCCAACGTCCTGACTTTC,TRBJ2-6,TRBV27,NA,TRBD1
CSARDREFAYEQYF,TGCAGTGCTAGAGATCGGGAATTCGCCTACGAGCAGTACTTC,TRBJ2-7,TRBV20-1,NA,NA
CASTEGNTEAFF,TGTGCCAGCACCGAAGGGAACACTGAAGCTTTCTTT,TRBJ1-1,TRBV6-1,many,NA
CASSASVQGSRNSPLHF,TGTGCCAGCAGCGCCTCCGTACAGGGGAGTAGAAATTCACCCCTCCACTTT,TRBJ1-6,TRBV9,NA,TRBD1
CASSLEGTGPNSPLHF,TGTGCCAGCAGCTTAGAAGGGACAGGACCCAATTCACCCCTCCACTTT,TRBJ1-6,TRBV7-6,once,TRBD1
CASTKTGGSSPLHF,TGTGCCAGCACAAAGACAGGGGGTAGTTCACCCCTCCACTTT,TRBJ1-6,TRBV28,many,TRBD1
CATSDFRGPNTGELFF,TGTGCCACCAGTGACTTCAGGGGACCGAACACCGGGGAGCTGTTTTTT,TRBJ2-2,TRBV24-1,NA,NA
CASQTSGSVSYNEQFF,TGTGCCAGCCAGACTAGCGGGAGTGTCTCCTACAATGAGCAGTTCTTC,TRBJ2-1,TRBV15,NA,TRBD2
CASSFGRAEAFF,TGTGCCAGCAGCTTCGGCAGGGCTGAAGCTTTCTTT,TRBJ1-1,TRBV7-9,many,NA
CASSQASGGDTQYF,TGTGCCAGCAGCCAAGCCTCGGGGGGAGATACGCAGTATTTT,TRBJ2-3,TRBV4-2,many,TRBD2
CASIDMHNSPLHF,TGTGCCAGCATCGACATGCATAATTCACCCCTCCACTTT,TRBJ1-6,TRBV2,NA,NA
CAWSPQGDSLFF,TGTGCCTGGAGTCCTCAGGGAGATTCGCTGTTTTTT,TRBJ1-4,TRBV30,NA,NA
CASSFSRKAAGANVLTF,TGTGCCAGCAGTTTCTCTAGAAAGGCGGCCGGGGCCAACGTCCTGACTTTC,TRBJ2-6,TRBV27,many,NA
CASKLADNTDTQYF,TGTGCCAGTAAACTAGCGGACAACACAGATACGCAGTATTTT,TRBJ2-3,TRBV19,NA,TRBD2
CSARGYIGLIVDEQFF,TGCAGTGCTAGAGGGTATATAGGACTAATCGTGGATGAGCAGTTCTTC,TRBJ2-1,TRBV20-1,medium-sized,NA
CASSAGGEQFF,TGTGCCAGCAGTGCCGGGGGTGAGCAGTTCTTC,TRBJ2-1,TRBV6-4,NA,NA
CASSRGGGTQYF,TGTGCCAGCAGTCGTGGAGGTGGTACGCAGTATTTT,TRBJ2-3,TRBV6-5,NA,NA
CASSATGALYNEQFF,TGTGCCAGCTCTGCGACAGGGGCCCTTTACAATGAGCAGTTCTTC,TRBJ2-1,TRBV12-3/TRBV12-4,large,TRBD1
CASSTNSGLSSDF,TGTGCCAGCAGTACCAACTCTGGACTCAGTTCTGACTTC,TRBJ2-5,TRBV28,NA,NA
CASSERLAGDYEQYF,TGTGCCAGCAGTGAACGACTAGCGGGGGACTACGAGCAGTACTTC,TRBJ2-7,TRBV6-1,NA,TRBD2
CAISELADTQYF,TGTGCCATCAGTGAACTTGCGGATACGCAGTATTTT,TRBJ2-3,TRBV10-3,NA,NA
CASSLGASRNEKLFF,TGTGCCAGCTCACTCGGGGCCAGCAGAAATGAAAAACTGTTTTTT,TRBJ1-4,TRBV18,NA,NA
CASSIAGGYEQYF,TGTGCCAGCAGTATAGCGGGGGGCTACGAGCAGTACTTC,TRBJ2-7,TRBV6-5,NA,TRBD2
CSAQGAISNQPQHF,TGCAGTGCTCAGGGGGCTATAAGCAATCAGCCCCAGCATTTT,TRBJ1-5,TRBV20-1,NA,TRBD1
CSAGQGGSYEQYF,TGCAGTGCGGGACAGGGAGGATCATACGAGCAGTACTTC,TRBJ2-7,TRBV20-1,NA,TRBD1
CASSLAGLRRSQEPQYF,TGTGCCAGCAGCTTAGCAGGACTGCGGCGGTCCCAAGAGCCCCAGTACTTC,TRBJ2-5,TRBV7-2,few,NA
CASLGGNEQFF,TGCGCCAGCTTAGGGGGAAATGAGCAGTTCTTC,TRBJ2-1,TRBV5-1,NA,NA
CSATLTGPGDGYTF,TGCAGTGCTACATTGACAGGTCCGGGCGATGGCTACACCTTC,TRBJ1-2,TRBV20-1,medium-sized,NA
CASSPGLEIGELFF,TGTGCCAGCAGCCCTGGACTAGAGATCGGGGAGCTGTTTTTT,TRBJ2-2,TRBV5-4,NA,TRBD2
CASSSGITIGTQYF,TGTGCCAGCAGTTCCGGGATCACAATTGGGACGCAGTATTTT,TRBJ2-3,TRBV12-3/TRBV12-4,NA,NA
CATSRDLGWGYGYTF,TGTGCCACCAGCAGAGATCTCGGGTGGGGCTATGGCTACACCTTC,TRBJ1-2,TRBV15,few,NA
CASRGTNSGANVLTF,TGCGCCAGCAGGGGTACTAATTCTGGGGCCAACGTCCTGACTTTC,TRBJ2-6,TRBV5-1,NA,NA
CAISEPGQGYNEQFF,TGTGCCATCAGTGAGCCGGGACAGGGATACAATGAGCAGTTCTTC,TRBJ2-1,TRBV10-3,medium-sized,TRBD1
CAISDNAPDTQYF,TGTGCCATCAGTGACAATGCCCCAGATACGCAGTATTTT,TRBJ2-3,TRBV10-3,NA,NA
CATSVGSLDTQYF,TGTGCCACCAGTGTCGGCTCATTGGATACGCAGTATTTT,TRBJ2-3,TRBV24-1,once,NA
CASSLDVWSSSYEQYF,TGTGCCAGCAGCTTAGATGTTTGGAGTAGCTCCTACGAGCAGTACTTC,TRBJ2-7,TRBV11-2,medium-sized,NA
CASSLFQGPSYEQYFGPGTGELFF,NA,TRBJ2-2,TRBV7-8,NA,NA